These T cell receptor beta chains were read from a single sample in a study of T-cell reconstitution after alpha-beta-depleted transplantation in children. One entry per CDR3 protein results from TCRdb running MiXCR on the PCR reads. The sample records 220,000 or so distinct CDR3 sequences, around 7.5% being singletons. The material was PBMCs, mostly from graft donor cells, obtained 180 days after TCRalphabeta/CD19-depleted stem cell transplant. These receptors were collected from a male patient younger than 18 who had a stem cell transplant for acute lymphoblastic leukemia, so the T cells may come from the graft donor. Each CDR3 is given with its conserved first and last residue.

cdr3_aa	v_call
CASSGKLSSYEQYF	TRBV6-4
CASTSDRNKGNSPLHF	TRBV12-3/TRBV12-4
CSLPGQGLKNPYEQYF	TRBV20-1
CASSRSGSSGIQYF	TRBV5-6
CASSFYPGLASGELFF	TRBV5-6
CASSLRKGAWYNEQFF	TRBV28
CATKGQGGNEQYF	TRBV5-1
CSARGDSGAHEQFF	TRBV20-1
CASSLRTGDYEQYF	TRBV11-2
CASSWASYNEQFF	TRBV2
CASTPLGGPNYEQYF	TRBV28
CASSLTASGSPQETQYF	TRBV28
CASSQIERSIEAFF	TRBV4-1
CSARLAGGFTGELFF	TRBV20-1
CASSLGRGRGGEDTQYF	TRBV5-4
CASSPGQFNLFLIF	TRBV4-3
CASSPGGYSNQPQHF	TRBV12-3/TRBV12-4
CASSQDAGNYGYTF	TRBV4-3
CASSFRLESGYTF	TRBV13
CASSYHPLYEQYF	TRBV12-3/TRBV12-4
CAFSPRRISYEQYF	TRBV3-1
CASSGDEAFF	TRBV2
CASKELGQTNTGELFF	TRBV5-1
CASTLHPTGELFF	TRBV28
CSARWDLQETQYF	TRBV20-1
CASSQGLAGGQNEQFF	TRBV3-1
CASSLEVGVGTQYF	TRBV5-1
CASSSQGLGYTF	TRBV12-3/TRBV12-4
CASSLKGGRSYEQYF	TRBV7-9
CSVEGQGSSYEQYF	TRBV29-1
CASSQTGTYEQYF	TRBV4-1
CASSRGQGAYEQYF	TRBV12-3/TRBV12-4
CASSPPPGRANSPLHF	TRBV6-1
CSASSQGDEQYF	TRBV20-1
CASSLGGRGNGYTF	TRBV12-3/TRBV12-4